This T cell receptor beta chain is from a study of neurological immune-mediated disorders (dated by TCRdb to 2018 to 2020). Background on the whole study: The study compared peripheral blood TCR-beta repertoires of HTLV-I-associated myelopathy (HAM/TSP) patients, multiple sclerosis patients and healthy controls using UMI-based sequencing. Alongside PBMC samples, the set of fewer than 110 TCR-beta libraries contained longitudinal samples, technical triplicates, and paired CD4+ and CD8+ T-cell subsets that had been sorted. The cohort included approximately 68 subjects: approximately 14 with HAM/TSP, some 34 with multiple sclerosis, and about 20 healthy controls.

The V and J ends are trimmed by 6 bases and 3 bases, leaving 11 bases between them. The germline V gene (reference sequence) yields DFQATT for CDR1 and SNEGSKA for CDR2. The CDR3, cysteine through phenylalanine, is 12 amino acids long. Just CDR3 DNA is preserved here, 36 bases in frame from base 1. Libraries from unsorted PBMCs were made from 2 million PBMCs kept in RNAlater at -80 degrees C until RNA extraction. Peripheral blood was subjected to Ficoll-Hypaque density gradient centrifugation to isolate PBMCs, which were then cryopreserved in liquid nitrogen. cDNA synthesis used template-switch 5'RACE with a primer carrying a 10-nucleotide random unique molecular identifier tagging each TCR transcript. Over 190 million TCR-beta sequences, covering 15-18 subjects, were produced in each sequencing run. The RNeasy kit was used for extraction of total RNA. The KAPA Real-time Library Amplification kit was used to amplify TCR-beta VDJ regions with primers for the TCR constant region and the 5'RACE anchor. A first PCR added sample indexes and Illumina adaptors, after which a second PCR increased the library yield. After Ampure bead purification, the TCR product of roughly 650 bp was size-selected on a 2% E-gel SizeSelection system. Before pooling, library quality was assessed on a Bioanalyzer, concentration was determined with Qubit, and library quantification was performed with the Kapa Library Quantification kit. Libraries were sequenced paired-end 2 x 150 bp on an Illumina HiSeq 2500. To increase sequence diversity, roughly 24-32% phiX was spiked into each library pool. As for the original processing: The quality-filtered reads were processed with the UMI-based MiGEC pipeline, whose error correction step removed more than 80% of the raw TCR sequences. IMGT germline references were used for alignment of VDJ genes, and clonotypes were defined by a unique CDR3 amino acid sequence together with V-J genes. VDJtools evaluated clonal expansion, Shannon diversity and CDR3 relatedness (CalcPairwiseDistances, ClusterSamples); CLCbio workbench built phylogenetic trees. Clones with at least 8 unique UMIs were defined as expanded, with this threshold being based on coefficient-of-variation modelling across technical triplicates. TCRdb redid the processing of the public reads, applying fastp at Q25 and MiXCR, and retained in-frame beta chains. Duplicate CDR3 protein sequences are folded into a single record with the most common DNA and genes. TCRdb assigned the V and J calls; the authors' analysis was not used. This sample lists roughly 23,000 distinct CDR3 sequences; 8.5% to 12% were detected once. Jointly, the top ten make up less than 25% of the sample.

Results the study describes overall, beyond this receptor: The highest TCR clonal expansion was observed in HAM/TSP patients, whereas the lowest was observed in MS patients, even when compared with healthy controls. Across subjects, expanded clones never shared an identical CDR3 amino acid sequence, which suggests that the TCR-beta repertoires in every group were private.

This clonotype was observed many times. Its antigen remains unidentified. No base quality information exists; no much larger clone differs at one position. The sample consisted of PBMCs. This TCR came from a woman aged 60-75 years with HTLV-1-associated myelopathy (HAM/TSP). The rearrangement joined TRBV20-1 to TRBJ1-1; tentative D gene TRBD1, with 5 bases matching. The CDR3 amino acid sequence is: CSARGGYTEAFF. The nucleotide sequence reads TGCAGTGCCCGCGGGGGGTACACTGAAGCTTTCTTT.